This is a list of T cell receptor beta chains from one sample in a study of identical twins. MiXCR was run by TCRdb on the 5' RACE reads, yielding one entry per CDR3 protein. The table has hundreds of thousands of distinct CDR3 sequences, about 20% seen once. These data were also filed under a second study, of T cells expressing NK-cell markers.

The sequenced sample was PBMCs. The receptors come from a woman between 18 and 29 years old in good health. CDR3s include the opening cysteine and the closing phenylalanine or tryptophan. Fields, in order: V gene, clone size, J gene, D gene, CDR3 DNA, CDR3 protein. D genes are given only for firm matches. Size is stated for part of the rows, as once, few or many counts, or as a class when the clone is expanded.

>TRBV20-1|.|TRBJ2-1|.
TGCAGTGCTAGTTTCAGGGGTAGGAGCTCCTACAATGAGCAGTTCTTC
CSASFRGRSSYNEQFF
>TRBV20-1|.|TRBJ1-4|.
TGCAGTGCGGGGACTAGCGGTAATGAAAAACTGTTTTTT
CSAGTSGNEKLFF
>TRBV27|.|TRBJ2-1|.
TGTGCCAGCAGTTTCGGGGGGCCCAGCTCCTACAATGAGCAGTTCTTC
CASSFGGPSSYNEQFF
>TRBV25-1|few|TRBJ2-3|.
TGTGCCAGCAGTGAAAGCTTGCATGGGCAGTATTTT
CASSESLHGQYF
>TRBV25-1|many|TRBJ1-1|TRBD1
TGTGCCAGCCTGGGGACAGCCGGTACTGAAGCTTTCTTT
CASLGTAGTEAFF
>TRBV12-3/TRBV12-4|.|TRBJ2-1|TRBD2
TGTGCCAGCAGCCCGGGAATAGCGGGGGGCAATGAGCAGTTCTTC
CASSPGIAGGNEQFF
>TRBV20-1|.|TRBJ2-7|TRBD2
TGCAGTGCAACTAATAGCGGGAGTAAGGACGAGCAGTACTTC
CSATNSGSKDEQYF
>TRBV9|few|TRBJ2-2|.
TGTGCCAGCAGCGTCCCCCATGGGGGCATCGACACCGGGGAGCTGTTTTTT
CASSVPHGGIDTGELFF
>TRBV5-1|.|TRBJ2-5|.
TGCGCCAGCAGCCAACAACAGGGACGGGAGGAGACCCAGTACTTC
CASSQQQGREETQYF
>TRBV19|.|TRBJ2-1|TRBD1
TGTGCCAGTAGTGTAGACAGGGTTGAAGAGCAGTTCTTC
CASSVDRVEEQFF
>TRBV20-1|few|TRBJ1-5|.
TGCAGTGCTAGTAAGGGGGATCAGCCCCAGCATTTT
CSASKGDQPQHF
>TRBV6-2/TRBV6-3|.|TRBJ2-1|TRBD1
TGTGCCAGCATACTAAGACAGGGTGGTGGTGAGCAGTTCTTC
CASILRQGGGEQFF
>TRBV10-2|few|TRBJ2-2|TRBD2
TGCGCCAGCAGTCGTACTAGCGGGGGTCCTACCGGGGAGCTGTTTTTT
CASSRTSGGPTGELFF
>TRBV20-1|few|TRBJ1-1|TRBD1
TGCAGTGCACGACAGGGGGCAAGCACTGAAGCTTTCTTT
CSARQGASTEAFF
>TRBV10-3|few|TRBJ2-7|.
TGTGCCATCAGTGAGTCCGGGCCTAGCTACGAGCAGTACTTC
CAISESGPSYEQYF
>TRBV2|.|TRBJ2-1|TRBD1
TGTGCCAGCAGTGAGCGGACAGGAGGCCATGAGCAGTTCTTC
CASSERTGGHEQFF
>TRBV12-3/TRBV12-4|.|TRBJ2-7|.
TGTGCCAGCAGTTCCCGTCCGACCTCCTCCTACGAGCAGTACTTC
CASSSRPTSSYEQYF
>TRBV7-9|few|TRBJ2-4|TRBD2
TGTGCCAGCAGCTCACTAGCGGGAAGGGAAAACATTCAGTACTTC
CASSSLAGRENIQYF
>TRBV18|few|TRBJ2-1|.
TGTGCCAGCTCCCTCAGGGGGGTCCTAAAAAACAATGAGCAGTTCTTC
CASSLRGVLKNNEQFF
>TRBV4-1|.|TRBJ2-5|TRBD1
TGCGCCAGCAGCCTTTTAACAGGGGTTGGGGGAGAGACCCAGTACTTC
CASSLLTGVGGETQYF
>TRBV5-6|many|TRBJ2-1|TRBD1
TGTGCCAGCAGCGGGGACAGGTGGCGCAAGCAGTTCTTC
CASSGDRWRKQFF
>TRBV7-8|.|TRBJ2-5|.
TGTGCCAGCAGCTTAGAGGAGCCTACCGCCGCGACCCAGTACTTC
CASSLEEPTAATQYF
>TRBV12-3/TRBV12-4|many|TRBJ2-7|TRBD2
TGTGCCAGCAGTCGCTGGACTAGCGGGATTCGCTACGAGCAGTACTTC
CASSRWTSGIRYEQYF